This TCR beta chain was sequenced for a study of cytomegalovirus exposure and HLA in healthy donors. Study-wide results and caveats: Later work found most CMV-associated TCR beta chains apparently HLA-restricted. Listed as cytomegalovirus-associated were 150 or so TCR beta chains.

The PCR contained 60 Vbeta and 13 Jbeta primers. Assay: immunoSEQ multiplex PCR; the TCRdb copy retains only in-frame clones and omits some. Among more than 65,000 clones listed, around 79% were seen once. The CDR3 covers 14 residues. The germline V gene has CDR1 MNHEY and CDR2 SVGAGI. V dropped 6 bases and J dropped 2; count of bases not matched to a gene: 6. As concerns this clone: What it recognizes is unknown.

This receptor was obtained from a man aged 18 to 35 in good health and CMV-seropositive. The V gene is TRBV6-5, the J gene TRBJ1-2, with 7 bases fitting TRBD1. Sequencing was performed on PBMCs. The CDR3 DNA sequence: TGTGCCAGCAGACCCGACAGGGCGAACTATGGCTACACCTTC. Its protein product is CASRPDRANYGYTF.